This T cell receptor (beta chain) was obtained from a study of blood T cell repertoires in COVID-19. The J segment lost 4 bases and the V segment lost 6 bases, leaving 4 bases of the junction unmatched. The CDR3 extends over 14 amino acids. Germline CDR1 and CDR2: SNHLY and FYNNEI. Produced via immunoSEQ multiplex PCR; TCRdb's table is partial and in-frame only. The data contain about 43,000 clones, roughly 80% of them singletons. The material sequenced was peripheral blood. This TCR was sampled from a woman aged 60-75 years with acute or convalescent COVID-19. The chain employs TRBV2 and TRBJ2-7, with 12 bases identical to TRBD1. The CDR3 region has the DNA TGTGCCAGCAGAGGGACAGGGGGCGTATACGAGCAGTACTTC. Encoded protein: CASRGTGGVYEQYF.